This T cell receptor (beta chain) was identified in a study of cytomegalovirus exposure and HLA in healthy donors. To note about this clone: Its antigen is not known. The junction shows a germline mismatch at one end, possibly a read error.

CDR1 LNHDA and CDR2 SQIVND come from the germline V gene (reference sequence). This CDR3 is 14 amino acids long. General study results and limits: Most of the TCR beta V segments (in an earlier analysis) were productive either about 90% or about 30% of the time.

The PCR made use of 60 Vbeta and 13 Jbeta primers. Assay: immunoSEQ multiplex PCR; the TCRdb copy retains only in-frame clones and omits some. The sample consists of 150,000 or so clones, less than 80% of them appearing once. This receptor was identified in a man aged 25-45 years in good health and CMV-seronegative. Source material: PBMCs. The chain has TRBV19 and TRBJ1-5; D unresolved. This CDR3 is CASSRTPWDQPQNF. DNA of the CDR3: TGTGCCAGTAGTCGGACTCCCTGGGATCAGCCCCAGAATTTT.